This TCR beta chain was recorded in a study of T cells in Graves' hyperthyroidism and ophthalmopathy. This CDR3 comprises 13 residues. Trimming shortened V by 5 bases and J by 7 bases, and 12 bases separated the two germline ends. The germline V gene has CDR1 SNHLY and CDR2 FYNNEI. Under 3 months was the duration of disease in ophthalmopathy patients, who also had a Clinical Activity Score of at least 3 and a NOSPECS grade of at least 4. Study-level results: The model made its ophthalmopathy prediction, and onset followed a median 6.5 months later. Most expanded thyroid clonotypes above 0.001 recurred in blood.

This clonotype was observed at least ten times. No antigen is known for it. Amplification targeted TCR beta CDR3 regions from RNA transcripts. Carried out on the TCR CDR3, a first-round RT-PCR used the HTBI primer set. TCRdb processed the multiplex PCR reads anew with MiXCR; each CDR3 protein has one entry. The profile shows around 370,000 distinct CDR3 sequences, approximately 18% of them singletons. V and J are TRBV2 and TRBJ1-5; D is ambiguous. Sequencing was performed on blood. This clonotype was sampled from a man aged 18 to 35 with Graves' ophthalmopathy. The CDR3 coding sequence is TGTGCCAGCAGTCTACGTACTGAGCAGCCCCAGCATTTT. Protein product: CASSLRTEQPQHF. The full variable domain, its missing parts supplied by reference TRBV2 and TRBJ1-5, is EPEVTQTPSHQVTQMGQEVILRCVPISNHLYFYWYRQILGQKVEFLVSFYNNEISEKSEIFDDQFSVERPDGSNFTLKIRSTKLEDSAMYFCASSLRTEQPQHFGDGTRLSIL.